Described below is a single TCR beta chain sequence and its context. The antigen is unknown. A read error may produce the germline difference seen at one junction end. This entry is derived from a study of tumor-infiltrating lymphocytes in primary liver carcinoma. Points from the study as a whole: There were only about 8-24% of top clones found in all five tumor regions.

Each 20-30 mg portion of unsorted bulk tissue served as the source for co-extraction of RNA and DNA. The CDR3 extends over 14 amino acids. CDR1 is SGHVS, CDR2 FQNEAQ, per germline. Priming with a constant-region primer yielded TCR beta cDNA from about 450 ng total RNA. Amplification in three nested multiplex PCR rounds with slightly modified ARM-PCR gave rise to TCR beta libraries. TRBV1-TRBV30 forward and Cbeta reverse primers drove the first two roughly 10-cycle rounds. TCRdb re-called the multiplex PCR reads with MiXCR, one entry per CDR3 protein. The table lists approximately 40,000 distinct CDR3 sequences, roughly 70% of them singletons.

The receptor was derived from a man aged 35-49 years with primary liver carcinoma and hepatitis B virus infection. The chain uses TRBV7-8 and TRBJ2-1; D not certain. The sample was liver tumor tissue from sampling region 4. Sample subset: tumor region T4, right-lateral pole. As DNA, the CDR3 is TGTGCCAGGAGCTTACAGCGTCCCAACAATGAGCAGTTCTTC. This sequence encodes CARSLQRPNNEQFF.